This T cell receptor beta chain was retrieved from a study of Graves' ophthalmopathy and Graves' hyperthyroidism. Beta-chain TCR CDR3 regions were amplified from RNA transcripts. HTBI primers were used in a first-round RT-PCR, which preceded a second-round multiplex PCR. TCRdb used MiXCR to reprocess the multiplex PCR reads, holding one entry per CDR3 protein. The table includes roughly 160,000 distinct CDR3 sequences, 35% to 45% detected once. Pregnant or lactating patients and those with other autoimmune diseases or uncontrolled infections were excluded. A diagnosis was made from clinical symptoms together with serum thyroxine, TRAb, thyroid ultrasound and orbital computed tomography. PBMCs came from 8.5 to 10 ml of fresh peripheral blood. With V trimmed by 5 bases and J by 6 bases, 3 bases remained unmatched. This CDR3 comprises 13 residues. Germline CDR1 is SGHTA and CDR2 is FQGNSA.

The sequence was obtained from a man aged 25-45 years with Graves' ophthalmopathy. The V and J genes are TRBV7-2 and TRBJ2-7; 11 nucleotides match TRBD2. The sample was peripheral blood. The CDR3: CASSKTSGTEQYF. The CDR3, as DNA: TGTGCCAGCAGCAAGACTAGCGGGACCGAGCAGTACTTC.